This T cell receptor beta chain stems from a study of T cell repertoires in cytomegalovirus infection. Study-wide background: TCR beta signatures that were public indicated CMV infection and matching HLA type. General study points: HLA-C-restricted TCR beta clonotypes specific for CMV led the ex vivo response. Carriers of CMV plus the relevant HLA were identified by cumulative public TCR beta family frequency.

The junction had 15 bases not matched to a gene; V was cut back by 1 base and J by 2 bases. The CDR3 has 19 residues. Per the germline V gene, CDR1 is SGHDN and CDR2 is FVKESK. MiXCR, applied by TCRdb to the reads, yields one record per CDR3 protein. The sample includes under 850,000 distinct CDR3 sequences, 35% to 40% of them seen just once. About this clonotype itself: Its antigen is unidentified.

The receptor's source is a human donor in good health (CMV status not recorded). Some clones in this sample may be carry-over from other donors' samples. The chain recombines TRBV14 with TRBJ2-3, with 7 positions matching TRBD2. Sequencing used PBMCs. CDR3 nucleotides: TGTGCCAGCAGCCAAGTCGGGACGGCCCGGGACTATCCCACAGATACGCAGTATTTT. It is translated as CASSQVGTARDYPTDTQYF.